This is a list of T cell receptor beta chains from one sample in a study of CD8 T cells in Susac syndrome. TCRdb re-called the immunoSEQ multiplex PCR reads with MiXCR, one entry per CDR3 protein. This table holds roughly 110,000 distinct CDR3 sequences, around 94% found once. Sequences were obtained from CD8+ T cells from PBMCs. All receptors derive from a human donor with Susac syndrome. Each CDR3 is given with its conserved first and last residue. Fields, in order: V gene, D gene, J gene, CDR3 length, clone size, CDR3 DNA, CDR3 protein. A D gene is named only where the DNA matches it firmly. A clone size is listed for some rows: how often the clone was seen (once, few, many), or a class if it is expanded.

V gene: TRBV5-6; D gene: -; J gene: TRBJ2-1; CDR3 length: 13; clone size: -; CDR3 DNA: TGTGCCAGCAGCTCCTACTCCTTCAATGAGCAGTTCTTC; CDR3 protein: CASSSYSFNEQFF
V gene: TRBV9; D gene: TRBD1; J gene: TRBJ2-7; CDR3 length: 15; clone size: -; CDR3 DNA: TGTGCCAGAAGACCTGGACAGGGAGGCGCGTACGAGCAGTACTTC; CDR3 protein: CARRPGQGGAYEQYF
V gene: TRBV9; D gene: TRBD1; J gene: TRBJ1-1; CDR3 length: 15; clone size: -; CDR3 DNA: TGTGCCAGCAGCGTGTCAGGGGGCATATACACTGAAGCTTTCTTT; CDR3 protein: CASSVSGGIYTEAFF
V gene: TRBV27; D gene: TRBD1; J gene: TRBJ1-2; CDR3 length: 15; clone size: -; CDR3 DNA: TGTGCCAGCAAAGGAGCAGGGGGCGCACACTATGGCTACACCTTC; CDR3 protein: CASKGAGGAHYGYTF
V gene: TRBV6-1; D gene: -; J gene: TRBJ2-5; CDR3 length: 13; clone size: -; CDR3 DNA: TGTGCCAGCAGTGAAGACTTTGGGGAGACCCAGTACTTC; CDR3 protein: CASSEDFGETQYF
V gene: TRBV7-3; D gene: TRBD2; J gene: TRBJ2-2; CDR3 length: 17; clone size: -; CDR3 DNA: TGTGCCAGCAGCTTCTCCCCAGGCGGGGGTAATACCGGGGAGCTGTTTTTT; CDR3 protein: CASSFSPGGGNTGELFF
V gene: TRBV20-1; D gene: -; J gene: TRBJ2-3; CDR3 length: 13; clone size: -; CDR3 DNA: TGCAGTGCTAGAGATAGTCGCACAGATACGCAGTATTTT; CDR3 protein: CSARDSRTDTQYF
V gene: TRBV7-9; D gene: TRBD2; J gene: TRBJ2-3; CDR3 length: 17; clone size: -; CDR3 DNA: TGTGCCAGCAGCTCTCGGACTAGCGGGGGGGCCAGAGATACGCAGTATTTT; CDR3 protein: CASSSRTSGGARDTQYF
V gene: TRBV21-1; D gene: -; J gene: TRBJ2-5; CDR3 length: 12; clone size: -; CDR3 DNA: TGTGCCAGCAGCAAAGACCAAGAGACCCAGTACTTC; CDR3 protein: CASSKDQETQYF
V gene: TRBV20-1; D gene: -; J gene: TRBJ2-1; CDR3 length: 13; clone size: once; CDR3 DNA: TGCAGTGCCAGTCTAGCACCCTACAATGAGCAGTTCTTC; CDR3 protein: CSASLAPYNEQFF
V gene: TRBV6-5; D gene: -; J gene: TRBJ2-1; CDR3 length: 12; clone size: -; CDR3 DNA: TGTGCCAGCAGTTACGGCTACAATGAGCAGTTCTTC; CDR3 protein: CASSYGYNEQFF
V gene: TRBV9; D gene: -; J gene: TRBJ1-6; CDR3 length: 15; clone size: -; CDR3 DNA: TGTGCCAGCAGCGTAGAGTCAGGGGATAATTCACCCCTCCACTTT; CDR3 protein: CASSVESGDNSPLHF
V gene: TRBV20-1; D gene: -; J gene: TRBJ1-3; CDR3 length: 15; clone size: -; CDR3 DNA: TGCAGTGCTAGAGATCCCAGTTCTCCCATAAACACCATATATTTT; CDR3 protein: CSARDPSSPINTIYF
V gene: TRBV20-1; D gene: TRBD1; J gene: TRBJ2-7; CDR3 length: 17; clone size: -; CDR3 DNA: TGCAGTGCTCGCCCGGGACAGGGGTGGGACAATACCTACGAGCAGTACTTC; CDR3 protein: CSARPGQGWDNTYEQYF
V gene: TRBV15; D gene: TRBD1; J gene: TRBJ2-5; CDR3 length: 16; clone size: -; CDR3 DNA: TGTGCCACCAGCTACCCGGGACAGGGGGCTGGGGAGACCCAGTACTTC; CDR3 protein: CATSYPGQGAGETQYF
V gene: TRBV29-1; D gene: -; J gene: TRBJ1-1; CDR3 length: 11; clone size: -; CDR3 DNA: TGCAGCGGCCAAAAGGACACTGAAGCTTTCTTT; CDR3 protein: CSGQKDTEAFF
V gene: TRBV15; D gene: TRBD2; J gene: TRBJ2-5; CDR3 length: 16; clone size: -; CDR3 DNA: TGTGCCACCAGCCGAAGCCTGGCCCCGGGGGGAGAGACCCAGTACTTC; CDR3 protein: CATSRSLAPGGETQYF
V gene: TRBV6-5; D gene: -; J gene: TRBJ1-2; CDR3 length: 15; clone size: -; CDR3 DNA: TGTGCCAGCAGTTCCGCACAGGGAGAGGACTATGGCTACACCTTC; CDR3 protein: CASSSAQGEDYGYTF
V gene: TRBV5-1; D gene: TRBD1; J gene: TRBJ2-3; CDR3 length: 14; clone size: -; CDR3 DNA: TGCGCCAGCAGCGGCGACAGGGAGACAGATACGCAGTATTTT; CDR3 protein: CASSGDRETDTQYF
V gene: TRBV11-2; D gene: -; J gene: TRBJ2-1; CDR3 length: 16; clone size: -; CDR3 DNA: TGTGCCAGCAGTTCACTAGCAAACAGGGTAAACAATGAGCAGTTCTTC; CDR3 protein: CASSSLANRVNNEQFF
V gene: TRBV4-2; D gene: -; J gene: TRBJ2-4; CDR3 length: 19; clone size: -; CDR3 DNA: TGTGCCAGCAGCCGTAACGGTAACAGGGGACTTCTAGCCAAAAACATTCAGTACTTC; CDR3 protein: CASSRNGNRGLLAKNIQYF
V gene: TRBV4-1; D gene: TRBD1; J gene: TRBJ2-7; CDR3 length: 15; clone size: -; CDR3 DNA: TGCGCCAGCAGCCAAGATCGGACAGGGGGCAACGAGCAGTACTTC; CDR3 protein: CASSQDRTGGNEQYF
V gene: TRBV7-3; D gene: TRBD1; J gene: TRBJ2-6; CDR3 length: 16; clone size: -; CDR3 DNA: TGTGCCAGCAGCTCCCGACAGGGGACTGGGGCCAACGTCCTGACTTTC; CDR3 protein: CASSSRQGTGANVLTF
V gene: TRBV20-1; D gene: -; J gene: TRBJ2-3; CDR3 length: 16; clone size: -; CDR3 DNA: TGCAGTGCTAGAGATTTGTCTAGCAGGTTAACAGATACGCAGTATTTT; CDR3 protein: CSARDLSSRLTDTQYF
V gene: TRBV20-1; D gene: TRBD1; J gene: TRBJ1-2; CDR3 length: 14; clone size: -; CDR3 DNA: TGCAGTGCTAGAGAACGGGACAGTCTAAACGGCTACACCTTC; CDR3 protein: CSARERDSLNGYTF
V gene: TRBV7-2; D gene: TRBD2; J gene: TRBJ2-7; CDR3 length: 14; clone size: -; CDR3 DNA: TGTGCCAGCAAGTCCGGGAGGAGCTCCTACGAGCAGTACTTC; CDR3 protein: CASKSGRSSYEQYF
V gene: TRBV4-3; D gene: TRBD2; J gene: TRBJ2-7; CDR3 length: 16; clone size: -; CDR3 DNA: TGCGCCAGCAGCCAAGTGCCTAGCGGGGGGAGGTACGAGCAGTACTTC; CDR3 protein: CASSQVPSGGRYEQYF
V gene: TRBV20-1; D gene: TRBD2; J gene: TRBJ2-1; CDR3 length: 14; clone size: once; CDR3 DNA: TGCAGTGCTAGGGGACTAGCGGAGTACAATGAGCAGTTCTTC; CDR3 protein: CSARGLAEYNEQFF
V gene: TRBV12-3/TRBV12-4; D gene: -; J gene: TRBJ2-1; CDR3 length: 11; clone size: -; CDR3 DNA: TGTGCCAGCAGTTTAGCTTCGGAGCAGTTCTTC; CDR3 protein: CASSLASEQFF
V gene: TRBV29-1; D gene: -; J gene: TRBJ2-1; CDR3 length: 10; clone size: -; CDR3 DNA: TGCAGCGTGGCCGGGACAGAGCAGTTCTTC; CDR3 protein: CSVAGTEQFF
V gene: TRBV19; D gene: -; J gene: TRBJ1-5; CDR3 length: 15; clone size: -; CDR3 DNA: TGTGCCAGTAGTATTGGCGGGAATAGCAATCAGCCCCAGCATTTT; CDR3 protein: CASSIGGNSNQPQHF
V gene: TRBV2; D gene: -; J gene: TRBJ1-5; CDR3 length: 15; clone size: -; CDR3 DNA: TGTGCCAGCAGCGTCCTCGGACAGAGCAATCAGCCCCAGCATTTT; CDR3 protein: CASSVLGQSNQPQHF
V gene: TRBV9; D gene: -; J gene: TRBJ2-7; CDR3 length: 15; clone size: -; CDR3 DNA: TGTGCCAGCAGCGTAGATTCCGTATCCTCCTACGAGCAGTACTTC; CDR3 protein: CASSVDSVSSYEQYF
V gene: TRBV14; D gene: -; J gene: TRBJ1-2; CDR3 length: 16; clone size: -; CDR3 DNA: TGTGCCAGCAGCCAAGGGACGACAGGTGGTAACTATGGCTACACCTTC; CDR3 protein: CASSQGTTGGNYGYTF
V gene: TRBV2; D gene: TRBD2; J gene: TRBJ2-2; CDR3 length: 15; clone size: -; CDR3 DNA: TGTGCCACCCTCACTAGCGGGGGAAACACCGGGGAGCTGTTTTTT; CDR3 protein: CATLTSGGNTGELFF
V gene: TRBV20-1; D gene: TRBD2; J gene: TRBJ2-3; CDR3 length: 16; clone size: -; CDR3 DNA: TGCAGTGCTAGAGATCCCGCGGGGGGCCGCACAGATACGCAGTATTTT; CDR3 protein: CSARDPAGGRTDTQYF
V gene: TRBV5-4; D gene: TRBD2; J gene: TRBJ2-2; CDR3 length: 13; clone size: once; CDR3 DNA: TGTGCCAGCAGCGCGGGACTACCCGGGGAGCTGTTTTTT; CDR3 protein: CASSAGLPGELFF
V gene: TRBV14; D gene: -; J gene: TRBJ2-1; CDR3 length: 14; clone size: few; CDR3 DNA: TGTGCCAGCAGCCAAGACGGGGGACGCAATGAGCAGTTCTTC; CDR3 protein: CASSQDGGRNEQFF
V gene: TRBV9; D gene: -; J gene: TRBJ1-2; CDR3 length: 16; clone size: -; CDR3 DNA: TGTGCCAGCAGCGTAACTACCTCCGGGAGCGGCTATGGCTACACCTTC; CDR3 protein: CASSVTTSGSGYGYTF